These 19 T cell receptor beta chains were all obtained from the same sample, sequenced in a study of T-cell memory formation after mild COVID-19. TCRdb used MiXCR to reprocess the 5' RACE reads, holding one entry per CDR3 protein. The sample has around 180,000 distinct CDR3 sequences; approximately 18% are singletons. The material sequenced was PBMCs or a T cell subset sorted from them (not recorded which). The receptors were sampled from a man between 18 and 35 years old who had mild COVID-19 (a few samples of this study predate the infection). Cell type and time point are not known.

In this sample, this clonotype turned up a few times. V is TRBV25-1 and J is TRBJ1-3; weak D call: TRBD1 (5 bases). This CDR3 contains 13 residues. Germline CDR1 and CDR2: MGHDK and SYGVNS. V was pared by 8 bases and J by 4 bases, with 12 bases between. CDR3 nucleotide sequence: TGTGCCAGCCTACAGGCCGGGGGAAACACCATATATTTT. Amino acids: CASLQAGGNTIYF.

The chain links TRBV6-5 to TRBJ1-2; TRBD1 agrees at 9 bases. CDR3 size: 12 residues. Losses at the gene ends were 6 bases for V and 8 bases for J; bases not matched to a gene: 4. Germline loops: CDR1 MNHEY, CDR2 SVGAGI. CDR3 sequence reads: CASRPGTGGYTF. In DNA, the CDR3 is TGTGCCAGCAGGCCGGGGACAGGGGGCTACACCTTC.

In this sample, this clonotype turned up a few times. V usage is TRBV5-1 and J usage is TRBJ2-3; D is ambiguous. Trimming took 6 bases from V and 0 from J, leaving 11 bases between them. The V gene's germline CDR1 is SGHRS and CDR2 YFSETQ. The CDR3 contains 14 residues. The DNA of the CDR3 is TGCGCCAGCACCTCCATACCGAGCACAGATACGCAGTATTTT. Residues: CASTSIPSTDTQYF.

In its sample, this clonotype was seen a few times. The CDR3 bases are TGTGCCAGCAGCTTAGTTGCGACTAGCGGGGGGACCCAGTACTTC. It translates to CASSLVATSGGTQYF. V gene TRBV11-2 combines with J gene TRBJ2-5; 12 bases align to TRBD2. The V and J ends lost 1 base and 7 bases, in that order; junction bases with no gene match: 4. The germline CDR1 and CDR2 sequences are SGHAT and FQNNGV. This CDR3 has 15 amino acids.

This clonotype showed up just a few times. The V and J genes are TRBV3-1 and TRBJ2-1, with D unclear. From germline, CDR1 is LGHDT and CDR2 YNNKEL (reference sequence). The germline V and J ends were trimmed by 3 bases and 8 bases, with 5 bases remaining between them. This CDR3 comprises 11 residues. CDR3: CASSHADEQFF. CDR3 DNA: TGTGCCAGCAGCCACGCCGATGAGCAGTTCTTC.

The chain has TRBV5-1 and TRBJ1-2; TRBD1 matches 9 bases. CDR1 is SGHRS, CDR2 YFSETQ, per germline. The CDR3 totals 15 residues. J was trimmed by 6 bases and V by 4 bases; bases with no gene match: 10. CDR3 nucleotides: TGCGCCAGCAGCCGCGACACAGGGGGCGCGAATGGCTACACCTTC. It translates to CASSRDTGGANGYTF.

This clonotype was counted only a few times. CDR3 coding DNA: TGTGCCAGCAGAAACCCCCCCCTAGCGGGGGGTTACAATGAGCAGTTCTTC. It specifies CASRNPPLAGGYNEQFF. The chain joins TRBV6-2 or TRBV6-3 to TRBJ2-1, with TRBD2 identical over 11 bases. The CDR3 spans 17 residues. Germline V CDR1 and CDR2: MNHEY, SVGEGT. The J segment lost 4 bases and the V segment lost 6 bases, leaving 11 bases of the junction unmatched.

This clonotype was observed a few times. The rearrangement joins TRBV5-1 to TRBJ2-5, with TRBD2 matching over 7 bases. The J segment lost 2 bases and the V segment lost 4 bases, leaving 5 bases of the junction unmatched. In germline, CDR1 is SGHRS, CDR2 YFSETQ. The CDR3 runs 14 residues. This CDR3 reads CASSLTSWQETQYF. DNA for the CDR3: TGCGCCAGCAGCCTGACTAGCTGGCAAGAGACCCAGTACTTC.

The table lists this clonotype with a count of one. The V and J genes are TRBV5-1 and TRBJ1-2; TRBD1 aligns across 7 bases. Germline V gene data show CDR1 as SGHRS and CDR2 as YFSETQ. Trimming removed 3 bases from V and 0 bases from J; junction bases left unmatched: 5. The CDR3 has 15 amino acids. CDR3 protein: CASSSGTVANYGYTF. The CDR3 bases are TGCGCCAGCAGCTCCGGGACAGTAGCTAACTATGGCTACACCTTC.

The chain employs TRBV6-2 or TRBV6-3 and TRBJ2-5; 8 nucleotides match TRBD2. This CDR3 contains 14 residues. The V and J ends lost 10 bases and 5 bases, in that order; junction bases with no gene match: 12. Looked up from germline, CDR1 is MNHEY and CDR2 is SVGEGT. The CDR3 DNA reads as TGTGCCACCCGCCCGGGGGGGATCCGGGAGACCCAGTACTTC. It translates to CATRPGGIRETQYF.

The genes are TRBV20-1 and TRBJ1-1; 11 bases align to TRBD1. V trimming: 0 bases; J trimming: 3 bases; junction bases outside the gene matches: 6. CDR1 DFQATT and CDR2 SNEGSKA come from the germline V gene (reference sequence). This CDR3 region has 16 residues. The CDR3 DNA sequence: TGCAGTGCTAGAGACGGACAGGGGGCTCGACACACTGAAGCTTTCTTT. It is translated as CSARDGQGARHTEAFF.

The chain joins TRBV12-3 or TRBV12-4 to TRBJ1-2, with D maybe TRBD1 (5 bases). This CDR3 is 17 amino acids long. V lost 5 bases and J lost 1, with 20 bases in between. The CDR3 DNA reads as TGTGCCAGCAGTAAACCTTTCCGGGACTCCCGTAACTATGGCTACACCTTC. Protein sequence: CASSKPFRDSRNYGYTF.

This chain uses TRBV9 with TRBJ2-5, with TRBD2 identical over 13 bases. CDR1 and CDR2 from the germline V gene are SGDLS and YYNGEE. CDR3 length: 15 amino acids. V lost 3 bases to trimming and J lost 5 bases; unmatched junction nucleotides: 4. CDR3 DNA sequence: TGTGCCAGCAGCGGAGGGACTAGCGGGGCCGAGACCCAGTACTTC. Encoded protein: CASSGGTSGAETQYF.

The V and J genes are TRBV20-1 and TRBJ2-1; 8 nucleotides align to TRBD2. The CDR3 has 14 residues. V trimming: 3 bases; J trimming: 4 bases; junction bases outside the gene matches: 5. Per germline, CDR1 DFQATT and CDR2 SNEGSKA (reference sequence). In DNA, the CDR3 is TGCAGTGCTAGTAGCGGGGCGAATTACAATGAGCAGTTCTTC. Protein product: CSASSGANYNEQFF.

This clonotype was found a few times. The gene calls are TRBV7-2 and TRBJ2-5; D gene ambiguous. CDR1 and CDR2 from the germline V gene are SGHTA and FQGNSA. This CDR3 contains 13 residues. V shed 5 bases and J shed 3 bases, with 10 bases lying between them. The CDR3, as DNA: TGTGCCAGCAGCCCCGGCTGGAAAGAGACCCAGTACTTC. Residues: CASSPGWKETQYF.

This clonotype is a singleton in its sample. The CDR3: CASSRYPSGGRMSGANVLTF. CDR3 DNA: TGTGCCAGCAGCCGTTACCCTAGCGGGGGGAGAATGTCTGGGGCCAACGTCCTGACTTTC. V and J are TRBV7-9 and TRBJ2-6, with 11 nucleotides matching TRBD2. The CDR3 is made up of 20 amino acids. V lost 5 bases and J lost 1; bases outside the gene matches: 13. Germline CDR1 SEHNR, CDR2 FQNEAQ (reference sequence).

This clonotype was seen a few times. This rearrangement joins TRBV18 to TRBJ2-7, with 9 bases fitting TRBD2. This CDR3 comprises 15 residues. With 2 bases clipped from V and 4 bases from J, the junction kept 6 bases outside the gene matches. Germline V lookup: CDR1 KGHSH, CDR2 LQKENI. The CDR3 DNA sequence: TGTGCCAGCTCACCAGTAGCGGGGGCGGAGTACGAGCAGTACGTC. Translation gives CASSPVAGAEYEQYV.

The V gene is TRBV7-3, the J gene TRBJ2-2; perhaps D is TRBD1 or TRBD2 (5 bases each). The CDR3 length is 16 residues. Germline CDR1 reads SGHTA; CDR2 reads FQGTGA. V was cut by 3 bases and J by 7 bases, with 18 bases left in between. The CDR3 here is CASSFSGAGTNGELFF. The CDR3 DNA reads TGTGCCAGCAGCTTTTCCGGGGCCGGGACGAACGGGGAGCTGTTTTTT.

The CDR3 region is CASSSPPQGQPQHF. The CDR3 region has the DNA TGTGCCAGCAGTTCCCCGCCCCAGGGCCAGCCCCAGCATTTT. The chain combines TRBV6-2 or TRBV6-3 with TRBJ1-5, with a weak D call TRBD1 (5 bases). The CDR3 contains 14 residues. Trimming shortened V by 4 bases and J by 7 bases, and 14 bases separated the two germline ends. The germline gives CDR1 MNHEY, CDR2 SVGEGT.